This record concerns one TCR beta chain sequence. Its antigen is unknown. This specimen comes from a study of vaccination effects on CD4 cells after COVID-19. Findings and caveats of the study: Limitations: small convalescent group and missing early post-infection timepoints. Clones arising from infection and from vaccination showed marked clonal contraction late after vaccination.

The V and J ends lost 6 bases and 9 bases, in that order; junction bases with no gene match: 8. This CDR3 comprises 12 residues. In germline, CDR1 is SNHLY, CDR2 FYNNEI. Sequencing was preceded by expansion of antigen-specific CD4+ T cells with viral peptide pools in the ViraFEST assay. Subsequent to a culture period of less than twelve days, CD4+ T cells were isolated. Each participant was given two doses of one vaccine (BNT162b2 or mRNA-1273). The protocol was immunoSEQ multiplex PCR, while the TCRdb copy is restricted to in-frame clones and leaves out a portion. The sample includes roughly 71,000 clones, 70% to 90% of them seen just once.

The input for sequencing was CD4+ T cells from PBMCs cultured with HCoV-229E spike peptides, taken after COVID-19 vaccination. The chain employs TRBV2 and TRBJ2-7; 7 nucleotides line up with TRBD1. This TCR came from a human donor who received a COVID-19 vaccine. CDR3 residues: CASRRTGVGQYV. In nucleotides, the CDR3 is TGTGCCAGCAGACGTACAGGGGTTGGGCAGTACGTC.